One and the same sample provided the 8 T cell receptor beta chains below, sequenced in a study of spatial heterogeneity in lung cancer. Regarding time point: blood at routine non-recurrence follow-up after resection. No cell sorting; template was whole RNA from tumor, lung tissue or PBMC. TCRdb fed the 5' RACE reads into MiXCR, producing one record per CDR3 protein. The table includes 95,000 to 130,000 distinct CDR3 sequences, over 9% detected once. The material was PBMCs, obtained at follow-up. The receptors originated from a male donor with early-stage non-small cell lung cancer.

For this clonotype: This may be a read error, as it is one base from a much larger clone. The genes are TRBV12-3 or TRBV12-4 and TRBJ2-7; TRBD2 agrees at 12 bases. CDR3 length: 15 amino acids. Trimming removed 5 bases from V and 2 bases from J; junction bases left unmatched: 4. The CDR3 reads CASSRTSGEAYEQYF. The CDR3, as DNA: TGTGCCAGCAGTCGGACTAGCGGGGAAGCCTACGAGCAGTACTTC.

As to this clonotype: One junction end disagrees with the germline gene, perhaps due to a read error. The chain is built from TRBV7-7 and TRBJ2-7; the D gene is possibly TRBD1 (6 bases). Germline CDR1 SSHAT, CDR2 FNYEAQ (reference sequence). The CDR3 runs 13 residues. CDR3 residues: CASSLGDTYEQYF. CDR3 nucleotide sequence: TGTGCTAGCAGCTTAGGGGACACCTACGAGCAGTACTTC.

This chain uses TRBV6-5 with TRBJ1-3; TRBD1 might be the D (5 bases). Trimming pared 7 bases from V and 3 bases from J, leaving 13 bases between. The CDR3 is 14 amino acids. Germline loops: CDR1 MNHEY, CDR2 SVGAGI. This CDR3 is CASNERQYGNTIYF. The CDR3 bases are TGTGCCAGCAACGAAAGACAGTATGGAAACACCATATATTTT.

A few counts support this clonotype. V and J are TRBV30 and TRBJ1-5; 7 nucleotides line up with TRBD1. V shed 0 bases, J shed 6 bases, and the junction held 5 bases outside the gene matches. Per the germline V gene, CDR1 is GTSNPN and CDR2 is SVGIG (reference sequence). The CDR3 runs to 14 residues. CDR3 nucleotide sequence: TGTGCCTGGAGTGTAAGAAGGGGGCTTCAGCCCCAGCATTTT. It is translated as CAWSVRRGLQPQHF.

This rearrangement joins TRBV4-2 to TRBJ1-1, with unresolved D. Trimming pared 0 bases from V and 5 bases from J, leaving 13 bases between. The CDR3 length is 15 residues. CDR1 is LGHNA and CDR2 is YNFKEQ in the germline V gene. The CDR3 sequence is CASSQDRAGRTEAFF. In DNA form, the CDR3 reads TGTGCCAGCAGCCAAGATCGGGCAGGCAGGACTGAAGCTTTCTTT.

This clonotype was recorded a few times. The chain carries TRBV27 and TRBJ2-1; D remains unclear. Trimming left V 6 bases short and J 13 bases short, with 13 bases between. CDR1 MNHEY and CDR2 SMNVEV come from the germline V gene (reference sequence). This CDR3 is built from 11 residues. The CDR3 loop is CASSKGMGQFF. CDR3 DNA: TGTGCCAGCAGCAAAGGGATGGGCCAGTTCTTC.

Ten or more counts support this clonotype. The genes are TRBV7-9 and TRBJ1-4; unclear D gene. The germline V gene has CDR1 SEHNR and CDR2 FQNEAQ (reference sequence). This CDR3 has 16 amino acids. Trimming shortened V by 5 bases and J by 7 bases, and 20 bases separated the two germline ends. The CDR3 region is CASSHTEALIGEKLFF. CDR3 nucleotides: TGTGCCAGCAGCCACACCGAAGCCCTAATAGGTGAAAAACTGTTTTTT.

This clonotype was seen ten or more times. This chain joins TRBV7-8 and TRBJ2-2, with D unresolved. Per the germline V gene, CDR1 is SGHVS and CDR2 is FQNEAQ. The CDR3 loop spans 13 amino acids. Trimming took off 2 bases at V and 4 bases at J, with 5 bases between the two ends. DNA for the CDR3: TGTGCCAGCAGCTTACTAGGCACCGGGGAGCTGTTTTTT. Protein product: CASSLLGTGELFF.